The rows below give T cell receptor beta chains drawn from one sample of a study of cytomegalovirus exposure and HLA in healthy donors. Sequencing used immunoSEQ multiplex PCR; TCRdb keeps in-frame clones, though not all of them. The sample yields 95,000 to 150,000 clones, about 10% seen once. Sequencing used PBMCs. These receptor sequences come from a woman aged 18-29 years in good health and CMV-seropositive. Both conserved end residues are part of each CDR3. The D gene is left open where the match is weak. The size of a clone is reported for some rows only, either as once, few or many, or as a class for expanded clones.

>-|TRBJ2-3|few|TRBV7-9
CASSSNTQYF
TGTGCCAGCAGCTCAAATACGCAGTATTTT
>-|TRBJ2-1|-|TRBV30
CAWSPHYEQFF
TGTGCCTGGAGCCCCCACTATGAGCAGTTCTTC
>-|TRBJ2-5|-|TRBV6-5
CASTGNSETQYF
TGTGCCAGCACGGGAAACTCGGAGACCCAGTACTTC
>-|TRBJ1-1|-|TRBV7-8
CASSAPLSTEAFF
TGTGCCAGCAGCGCTCCTCTATCCACTGAAGCTTTCTTT
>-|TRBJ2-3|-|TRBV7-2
CASSKESHTQYF
TGTGCCAGCAGCAAGGAGTCTCATACGCAGTATTTT
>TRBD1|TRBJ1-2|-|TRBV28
CASSWRDRAEMSYTF
TGTGCCAGCAGTTGGAGGGACAGGGCCGAGATGAGCTACACCTTC
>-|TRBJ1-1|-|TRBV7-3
CASSLSGGMNTEAFF
TGTGCCAGCAGCTTAAGTGGGGGCATGAACACTGAAGCTTTCTTT
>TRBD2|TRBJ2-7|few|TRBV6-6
CASSLREGGGEQYF
TGTGCCAGCAGTTTGCGGGAGGGAGGTGGTGAGCAGTACTTC
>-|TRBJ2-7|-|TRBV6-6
CASSYLAANYEQYF
TGTGCCAGCAGTTATCTAGCTGCGAACTACGAGCAGTACTTC
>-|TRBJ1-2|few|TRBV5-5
CASSVTGDYGYTF
TGTGCCAGCAGCGTAACAGGAGACTATGGCTACACCTTC
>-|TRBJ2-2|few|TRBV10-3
CAISGQGNTGELFF
TGTGCCATCAGTGGTCAGGGGAACACCGGGGAGCTGTTTTTT
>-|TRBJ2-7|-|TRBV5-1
CASSLGRDSRSYEQYF
TGCGCCAGCAGCTTGGGACGTGACAGCCGCTCCTACGAGCAGTACTTC
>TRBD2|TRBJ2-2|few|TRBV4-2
CASSQGGSGREVTGELFF
TGTGCCAGCAGCCAAGGTGGTAGCGGGAGGGAAGTCACCGGGGAGCTGTTTTTT
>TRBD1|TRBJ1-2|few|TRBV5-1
CASSLLQGNYGYTF
TGCGCCAGCAGCCTCCTACAGGGGAACTATGGCTACACCTTC
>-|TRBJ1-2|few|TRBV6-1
CASSPDFAPYGYTF
TGTGCCAGCAGTCCGGACTTCGCCCCATATGGCTACACCTTC
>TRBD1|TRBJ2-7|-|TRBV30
CAWRGQGWYEQYF
TGTGCCTGGCGGGGACAGGGTTGGTACGAGCAGTACTTC
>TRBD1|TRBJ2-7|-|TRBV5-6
CASSLRKGTGTHEQYF
TGTGCCAGCAGCTTGAGAAAAGGGACAGGGACCCACGAGCAGTACTTC
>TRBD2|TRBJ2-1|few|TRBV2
CATGGFSADNEQFF
TGTGCCACGGGGGGGTTTAGCGCCGACAATGAGCAGTTCTTC
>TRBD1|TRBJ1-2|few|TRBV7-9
CASSRTGTDYGYTF
TGTGCCAGCAGCAGAACCGGGACAGACTATGGCTACACCTTC
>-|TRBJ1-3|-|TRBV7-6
CASSSRQVNSGNTIYF
TGTGCCAGCAGCTCCCGACAGGTTAACTCTGGAAACACCATATATTTT
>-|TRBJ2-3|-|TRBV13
CASRMAGETDTQYF
TGTGCCAGCAGAATGGCAGGGGAGACAGATACGCAGTATTTT
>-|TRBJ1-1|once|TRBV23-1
CASTSDSTRNTEAFF
TGCGCCAGCACCTCAGACTCGACCAGGAACACTGAAGCTTTCTTT
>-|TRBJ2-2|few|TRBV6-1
CASSEGRVIGSGELFF
TGTGCCAGCAGTGAAGGCAGGGTCATTGGATCCGGGGAGCTGTTTTTT
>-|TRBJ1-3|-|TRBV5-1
CASSLADGSTIYF
TGCGCCAGCAGCTTGGCCGACGGGAGCACCATATATTTT
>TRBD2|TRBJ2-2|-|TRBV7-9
CASRQLAGTAAGELFF
TGTGCCAGCAGACAACTAGCGGGGACAGCAGCCGGGGAGCTGTTTTTT